The 24 T cell receptor beta chains below come from one sample, sequenced in a study of cytomegalovirus exposure and HLA in healthy donors. The PCR contained 60 Vbeta and 13 Jbeta primers. Profiling relied on immunoSEQ multiplex PCR, and the TCRdb table lists in-frame clones only, not all of them. The table shows 120,000 to 150,000 clones, with 55% to 80% occurring only once. The specimen was PBMCs. These receptor sequences come from a woman in her thirties or forties in good health and CMV-seronegative.

The chain carries TRBV10-3 and TRBJ2-7; the match to TRBD1 covers 7 bases. The CDR3 extends over 15 amino acids. CDR1 is ENHRY, CDR2 SYGVKD, per germline. With 4 bases clipped from V and 3 bases from J, the junction kept 9 bases outside the gene matches. CDR3 sequence: CAISAGRTGDYEQYV. For the CDR3, the DNA is TGTGCCATCAGTGCGGGTAGGACAGGAGACTACGAGCAGTACGTC.

This clone was found once. The chain carries TRBV15 and TRBJ2-1; 8 nucleotides match TRBD2. This CDR3 is 16 amino acids long. V was pared by 1 base and J by 5 bases, with 7 bases of the junction left unmatched. Germline lookup yields CDR1 LNHNV and CDR2 YYDKDF (reference sequence). The CDR3 DNA reads TGTGCCACCAGCAGAGGCCCCGCGCGGGGGGACAATGAGCAGTTCTTC. Amino acid sequence: CATSRGPARGDNEQFF.

The chain uses TRBV28 and TRBJ2-7, with a tentative D call TRBD1 (6 bases). CDR1 MDHEN and CDR2 SYDVKM come from the germline V gene. Deletions cut 5 bases from V and 8 bases from J, with 16 bases between. The CDR3 is 13 amino acids. CDR3 region: CASSTNPGEKQYV. DNA for the CDR3: TGTGCCAGCAGTACAAACCCAGGGGAAAAGCAGTACGTC.

This clone showed up just a few times. The chain carries TRBV15 and TRBJ2-6, with TRBD1 identical over 7 bases. The V gene end was trimmed by 0 bases and the J gene end by 1 base; junction bases not matched to a gene: 0. CDR3 length: 16 amino acids. CDR1 is LNHNV and CDR2 is YYDKDF in the germline V gene (reference sequence). CDR3 nucleotide sequence: TGTGCCACCAGCAGAGAACAGGGGTCTGGGGCCAACGTCCTGACTTTC. Translated, it gives CATSREQGSGANVLTF.

V usage is TRBV14 and J usage is TRBJ2-2; 7 bases are shared with TRBD2. The CDR3 spans 21 residues. From germline, CDR1 is SGHDN and CDR2 FVKESK. V shed 0 bases, J shed 6 bases, and the junction held 22 bases outside the gene matches. The chain's CDR3 is CASSQDTLRSGGGRLAGELFF. Here the CDR3 DNA reads TGTGCCAGCAGCCAAGACACCTTGCGATCTGGCGGGGGAAGGTTAGCCGGGGAGCTGTTTTTT.

This chain uses TRBV5-8 with TRBJ2-5; 9 nucleotides line up with TRBD1. The J segment lost 5 bases and the V segment lost 4 bases, leaving 6 bases of the junction unmatched. CDR3 length equals 14 residues. Germline-derived CDR1 and CDR2 are SGHTS and YDEGEE. CDR3 in amino acids: CASSPGQGRETQYF. For the CDR3, the DNA is TGTGCCAGCAGCCCGGGACAGGGTAGGGAGACCCAGTACTTC.

The chain is built from TRBV19 and TRBJ1-5; 9 bases agree with TRBD1. Germline lookup yields CDR1 LNHDA and CDR2 SQIVND (reference sequence). Germline trimming cut 6 bases from V and 2 bases from J; bases unmatched to any gene: 2. The length of the CDR3 is 14 residues. CDR3 region: CASSRTGGNQPQHF. CDR3 bases: TGTGCCAGTAGCCGGACAGGGGGCAATCAGCCCCAGCATTTT.

J is TRBJ2-2 and V is TRBV29-1, with D perhaps matching TRBD1 (6 bases). Trimming cost V 4 bases and J 0 bases, with 9 bases left between them. This CDR3 region has 14 residues. Germline CDR1 and CDR2: SQVTM and ANQGSEA. CDR3: CSVGTGTNTGELFF. CDR3 nucleotide sequence: TGCAGCGTTGGTACAGGGACGAACACCGGGGAGCTGTTTTTT.

The J gene is TRBJ1-6, the V gene TRBV7-9; the match to TRBD1 covers 8 bases. The CDR3 runs 15 residues. Trimming at V came to 5 bases and at J to 10 bases, leaving 10 bases not matched to a gene. The germline V gene has CDR1 SEHNR and CDR2 FQNEAQ (reference sequence). The CDR3 sequence: CASSQGQGNGSPLHF. CDR3 DNA: TGTGCCAGCAGCCAAGGACAGGGAAACGGATCACCCCTCCACTTT.

This sequence joins TRBV9 and TRBJ1-3; the D is unclear. The germline CDR1 and CDR2 sequences are SGDLS and YYNGEE. The CDR3 length is 16 residues. V dropped 0 bases and J dropped 0 bases, with 10 bases sitting between them. CDR3 loop: CASSVGSKDSGNTIYF. The CDR3 DNA reads as TGTGCCAGCAGCGTAGGGAGCAAGGACTCTGGAAACACCATATATTTT.

This chain connects TRBV10-3 to TRBJ2-5, with TRBD1 matching 11 bases. Germline trimming cut 5 bases from V and 2 bases from J; bases unmatched to any gene: 10. This CDR3 spans 17 amino acids. Germline V gene data show CDR1 as ENHRY and CDR2 as SYGVKD. In DNA, the CDR3 is TGTGCCATCAGTCCCTCGGACAGGGGGCAGGATCAAGAGACCCAGTACTTC. Amino acids: CAISPSDRGQDQETQYF.

This rearrangement joins TRBV9 to TRBJ1-4; TRBD1 aligns across 8 bases. The CDR3 length is 16 residues. V shed 0 bases and J 8 bases; nucleotides not matched to a gene: 9. Germline V CDR1 and CDR2: SGDLS, YYNGEE. CDR3 in amino acids: CASSVGGGQGGEKLFF. The CDR3, as DNA: TGTGCCAGCAGCGTAGGGGGTGGACAGGGCGGCGAAAAACTGTTTTTT.

This chain links TRBV6-1 with TRBJ1-5; D gene ambiguous. CDR3 length: 15 amino acids. The germline V gene has CDR1 MNHNS and CDR2 SASEGT. V shed 5 bases and J shed 1 base, with 12 bases lying between them. The CDR3 loop is CASSQRGGSNQPQHF. The DNA of the CDR3 is TGTGCCAGCAGTCAGAGAGGAGGGAGCAATCAGCCCCAGCATTTT.

This clone was found a few times. The chain joins TRBV4-1 to TRBJ1-1; weak D call: TRBD1 (6 bases). The germline V gene encodes CDR1 MGHRA and CDR2 YSYEKL. The CDR3 is made up of 15 amino acids. The ends were cut back, 2 bases at V and 7 bases at J, with 17 bases in the middle. The CDR3 spells CASSQLGRGANEAFF. CDR3 bases: TGCGCCAGCAGCCAACTTGGGCGGGGGGCTAATGAAGCTTTCTTT.

This chain uses TRBV4-1 with TRBJ2-6, with 8 nucleotides matching TRBD2. CDR3 length: 19 amino acids. The junction had 9 bases not matched to a gene; V was cut back by 0 bases and J by 2 bases. Germline loops: CDR1 MGHRA, CDR2 YSYEKL. Here the CDR3 DNA reads TGCGCCAGCAGCCAAGAAGGTTTAGCGGGGATGGCTGGGGCCAACGTCCTGACTTTC. Its translation is CASSQEGLAGMAGANVLTF.

CDR3 loop: CAISESNRVEQYF. CDR3 bases: TGTGCCATCAGTGAGTCGAACAGGGTCGAGCAGTACTTC. This chain links TRBV10-3 with TRBJ2-7; a weak D match, TRBD1 (6 bases). Germline V lookup: CDR1 ENHRY, CDR2 SYGVKD. The V end was cut by 0 bases, the J end by 6 bases, with 9 bases between. The CDR3 covers 13 residues.

The chain has TRBV2 and TRBJ1-5; 9 positions match TRBD1. Germline loops: CDR1 SNHLY, CDR2 FYNNEI. Germline trimming cut 5 bases from V and 4 bases from J; bases unmatched to any gene: 3. This CDR3 region has 14 residues. The CDR3 bases are TGTGCCAGCAGTAGGGACAGGGTAAATCAGCCCCAGCATTTT. It yields the protein CASSRDRVNQPQHF.

The chain employs TRBV5-4 and TRBJ2-3, with D possibly being TRBD2 (5 bases). V was cut by 0 bases and J by 5 bases, with 7 bases left in between. This CDR3 spans 13 amino acids. Germline V CDR1 and CDR2: SGHNT, YYREEE (reference sequence). The CDR3 DNA reads TGTGCCAGCAGCTTGGCGGCGGGAGATACGCAGTATTTT. Translating it yields CASSLAAGDTQYF.

The chain uses TRBV28 and TRBJ2-2; D might be TRBD2 (6 bases). CDR1 is MDHEN, CDR2 SYDVKM, per germline. V shed 6 bases and J shed 3 bases, with 11 bases lying between them. The CDR3 totals 14 residues. CDR3 sequence (DNA): TGTGCCAGCAGAACGGGACTCTACACCGGGGAGCTGTTTTTT. Its translation is CASRTGLYTGELFF.

This chain connects TRBV7-8 to TRBJ1-1, with a weak D call TRBD1 (5 bases). Germline lookup yields CDR1 SGHVS and CDR2 FQNEAQ. The CDR3 has 17 residues. Trimming took off 5 bases at V and 3 bases at J, with 22 bases between the two ends. CDR3 sequence reads: CASSPQRVVGGYTEAFF. CDR3 nucleotides: TGTGCCAGCAGCCCCCAGAGAGTCGTCGGGGGGTACACTGAAGCTTTCTTT.

The chain employs TRBV7-9 and TRBJ1-5, with a possible D match to TRBD1 (5 bases). V lost 5 bases and J 6 bases, leaving 17 bases between the germline ends. The CDR3 consists of 15 residues. Germline values: CDR1 SEHNR, CDR2 FQNEAQ (reference sequence). The CDR3 DNA follows: TGTGCCAGCAGCCCTGGGGGACTCCTGGGTCAGCCCCAGCATTTT. Its protein product is CASSPGGLLGQPQHF. The whole variable domain, remainder taken from reference TRBV7-9 and TRBJ1-5, is DTGVSQNPRHKITKRGQNVTFRCDPISEHNRLYWYRQTLGQGPEFLTYFQNEAQLEKSRLLSDRFSAERPKGSFSTLEIQRTEQGDSAMYLCASSPGGLLGQPQHFGDGTRLSIL.

This chain joins TRBV11-2 and TRBJ2-7; D call uncertain. Trimming cost V 5 bases and J 3 bases, with 11 bases left between them. The CDR3 extends over 13 amino acids. Germline CDR1 is SGHAT and CDR2 is FQNNGV. CDR3 amino acids: CASSLVESYEQYF. In DNA form, the CDR3 reads TGTGCCAGCAGCCTAGTAGAGAGCTACGAGCAGTACTTC.

The chain recombines TRBV11-2 with TRBJ1-1; no reliable D call. Per the germline V gene, CDR1 is SGHAT and CDR2 is FQNNGV. This CDR3 is 13 amino acids long. Trimming shortened V by 1 base and J by 11 bases, and 14 bases separated the two germline ends. DNA of the CDR3: TGTGCCAGCAGCTTAGCTCCGACCCAGCGGGCTTTCTTT. Translation gives CASSLAPTQRAFF.

The chain joins TRBV7-6 to TRBJ2-3, with D perhaps matching TRBD2 (5 bases). The V end was cut by 4 bases, the J end by 2 bases, with 13 bases between. Germline V gene sequence: CDR1 SGHVS, CDR2 FNYEAQ. CDR3 length: 15 residues. Here the CDR3 reads CASSSGLRNTDTQYF. CDR3 in DNA: TGTGCCAGCAGCTCAGGACTGAGAAACACAGATACGCAGTATTTT.